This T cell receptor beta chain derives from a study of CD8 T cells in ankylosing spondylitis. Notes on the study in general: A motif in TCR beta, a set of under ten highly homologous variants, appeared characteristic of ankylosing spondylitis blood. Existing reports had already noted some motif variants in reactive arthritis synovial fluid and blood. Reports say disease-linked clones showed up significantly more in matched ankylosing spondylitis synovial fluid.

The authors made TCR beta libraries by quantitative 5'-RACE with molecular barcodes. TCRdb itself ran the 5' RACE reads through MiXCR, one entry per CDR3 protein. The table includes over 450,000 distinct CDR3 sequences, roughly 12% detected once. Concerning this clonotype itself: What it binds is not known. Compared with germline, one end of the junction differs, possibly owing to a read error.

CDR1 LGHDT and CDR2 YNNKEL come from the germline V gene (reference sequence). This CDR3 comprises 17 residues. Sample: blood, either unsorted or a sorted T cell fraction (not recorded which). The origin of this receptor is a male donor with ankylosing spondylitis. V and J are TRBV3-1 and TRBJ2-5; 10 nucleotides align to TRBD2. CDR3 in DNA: TGTGCCAGCAGCCCGGGGGTAGCGGGAGGAGTCCAAGAGACCCAGCACTTC. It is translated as CASSPGVAGGVQETQHF.